Listed below are T cell receptor beta chains from one sample, sequenced in a study of OX40 agonist ivuxolimab in advanced cancers. Only in-frame clones appear in the TCRdb table, and some are missing; sequencing was by immunoSEQ multiplex PCR. The sample includes about 38,000 clones, around 92% seen only once; the top ten take 8.5% to 10%. Sequencing used CD4+ or CD8+ T cells sorted from blood, obtained in a trial of the OX40 agonist ivuxolimab. The receptors come from an adult with an advanced solid tumor such as melanoma, head and neck, liver or kidney cancer. Each CDR3 is given with its conserved first and last residue. A D gene is named only where the DNA matches it firmly. Some rows mark clone size as missing; the rest say once, few, many or name a class of expanded clone.

abundance: .; j_gene: TRBJ2-7; v_gene: TRBV7-9; d_gene: .; CDR3aa: CASSLGGGGDEQYF; CDR3nt: TGTGCCAGCAGCTTAGGAGGCGGAGGGGACGAGCAGTACTTC
abundance: .; j_gene: TRBJ2-7; v_gene: TRBV11-2; d_gene: .; CDR3aa: CASSLGSGPAYEQYF; CDR3nt: TGTGCCAGCAGCCTCGGGAGCGGACCTGCCTACGAGCAGTACTTC
abundance: .; j_gene: TRBJ2-7; v_gene: TRBV28; d_gene: TRBD1; CDR3aa: CASRGTGRTYEQYF; CDR3nt: TGTGCCAGCAGGGGGACAGGGAGGACCTACGAGCAGTACTTC
abundance: .; j_gene: TRBJ2-7; v_gene: TRBV2; d_gene: TRBD2; CDR3aa: CASSEARPYAAGTSGYEQYF; CDR3nt: TGTGCCAGCAGTGAAGCGCGGCCGTACGCCGCCGGGACTAGCGGTTACGAGCAGTACTTC
abundance: few; j_gene: TRBJ1-2; v_gene: TRBV5-5; d_gene: .; CDR3aa: CASSLRSDLNYGYTF; CDR3nt: TGTGCCAGCAGCTTGAGGTCGGACCTCAACTATGGCTACACCTTC
abundance: .; j_gene: TRBJ1-3; v_gene: TRBV30; d_gene: .; CDR3aa: CAWTTGNTIYF; CDR3nt: TGTGCCTGGACAACTGGAAACACCATATATTTT
abundance: once; j_gene: TRBJ2-2; v_gene: TRBV5-6; d_gene: .; CDR3aa: CASSPTQNTGELFF; CDR3nt: TGTGCCAGCAGCCCCACTCAAAACACCGGGGAGCTGTTTTTT
abundance: .; j_gene: TRBJ2-2; v_gene: TRBV9; d_gene: TRBD2; CDR3aa: CASSLSGRFYTGELFF; CDR3nt: TGTGCCAGCAGCCTTAGCGGGAGGTTTTACACCGGGGAGCTGTTTTTT
abundance: .; j_gene: TRBJ1-5; v_gene: TRBV2; d_gene: .; CDR3aa: CASSEGGGLRPQHF; CDR3nt: TGTGCCAGCAGTGAAGGGGGCGGCCTTCGACCCCAGCATTTT
abundance: .; j_gene: TRBJ2-7; v_gene: TRBV7-6; d_gene: .; CDR3aa: CASSPSGTLYEQYF; CDR3nt: TGTGCCAGCAGCCCGTCCGGGACACTCTACGAGCAGTACTTC
abundance: .; j_gene: TRBJ2-1; v_gene: TRBV4-1; d_gene: TRBD2; CDR3aa: CASSQNPGTSGNEQFF; CDR3nt: TGCGCCAGCAGCCAAAACCCAGGGACTAGCGGCAATGAGCAGTTCTTC
abundance: .; j_gene: TRBJ2-1; v_gene: TRBV19; d_gene: .; CDR3aa: CASSPASGNEQFF; CDR3nt: TGTGCCAGTAGTCCCGCCTCGGGCAATGAGCAGTTCTTC
abundance: .; j_gene: TRBJ2-6; v_gene: TRBV7-9; d_gene: .; CDR3aa: CASSLVGHNLWANVLTF; CDR3nt: TGTGCCAGCAGCTTAGTCGGGCACAACCTTTGGGCCAACGTCCTGACTTTC
abundance: .; j_gene: TRBJ2-1; v_gene: TRBV9; d_gene: .; CDR3aa: CASSVGGGAVYNEQFF; CDR3nt: TGTGCCAGCAGCGTAGGAGGGGGAGCGGTCTACAATGAGCAGTTCTTC
abundance: .; j_gene: TRBJ1-2; v_gene: TRBV6-1; d_gene: TRBD1; CDR3aa: CASSDGTGTGYGYTF; CDR3nt: TGTGCCAGCAGTGATGGGACAGGGACGGGCTATGGCTACACCTTC
abundance: .; j_gene: TRBJ2-3; v_gene: TRBV5-8; d_gene: TRBD1; CDR3aa: CASSVGQGTDTQYF; CDR3nt: TGTGCCAGCAGTGTGGGACAGGGGACAGATACGCAGTATTTT
abundance: .; j_gene: TRBJ2-1; v_gene: TRBV6-6; d_gene: TRBD2; CDR3aa: CASSFSTSGSKYEQFF; CDR3nt: TGTGCCAGCAGTTTCTCGACTAGCGGGAGTAAGTATGAGCAGTTCTTC
abundance: .; j_gene: TRBJ1-1; v_gene: TRBV25-1; d_gene: .; CDR3aa: CASAGGFEAFF; CDR3nt: TGTGCCAGCGCCGGGGGGTTTGAAGCTTTCTTT
abundance: .; j_gene: TRBJ1-1; v_gene: TRBV18; d_gene: TRBD1; CDR3aa: CASSLMTGVNTEAFF; CDR3nt: TGTGCCAGCTCACTAATGACAGGGGTGAACACTGAAGCTTTCTTT
abundance: .; j_gene: TRBJ1-5; v_gene: TRBV19; d_gene: .; CDR3aa: CASSWLQGSNQPQHF; CDR3nt: TGTGCCAGTAGTTGGTTACAGGGAAGCAATCAGCCCCAGCATTTT
abundance: few; j_gene: TRBJ2-1; v_gene: TRBV11-2; d_gene: .; CDR3aa: CASSPQMFDNEQFF; CDR3nt: TGTGCCAGCAGCCCCCAGATGTTCGACAATGAGCAGTTCTTC
abundance: .; j_gene: TRBJ1-1; v_gene: TRBV6-5; d_gene: .; CDR3aa: CASSYSGNEAFF; CDR3nt: TGTGCCAGCAGTTACTCTGGAAATGAAGCTTTCTTT
abundance: .; j_gene: TRBJ2-5; v_gene: TRBV6-5; d_gene: .; CDR3aa: CASSYTPDKYQETQYF; CDR3nt: TGTGCCAGCAGTTACACACCGGACAAGTACCAAGAGACCCAGTACTTC
abundance: .; j_gene: TRBJ2-1; v_gene: TRBV4-2; d_gene: TRBD2; CDR3aa: CASSQDLLAGPYNEQFF; CDR3nt: TGTGCCAGCAGCCAAGATCTCCTAGCGGGCCCCTACAATGAGCAGTTCTTC
abundance: .; j_gene: TRBJ2-7; v_gene: TRBV4-1; d_gene: TRBD1; CDR3aa: CASSTRTGHEQYF; CDR3nt: TGCGCCAGCAGCACACGGACAGGCCACGAGCAGTACTTC
abundance: .; j_gene: TRBJ2-1; v_gene: TRBV7-2; d_gene: TRBD2; CDR3aa: CASSMTSGRVRYNEQFF; CDR3nt: TGTGCCAGCAGCATGACTAGCGGGAGGGTTCGCTACAATGAGCAGTTCTTC
abundance: once; j_gene: TRBJ2-7; v_gene: TRBV2; d_gene: .; CDR3aa: CASSSWGSASYEQYF; CDR3nt: TGTGCCAGCTCCTCATGGGGATCAGCCTCCTACGAGCAGTACTTC
abundance: .; j_gene: TRBJ2-2; v_gene: TRBV27; d_gene: .; CDR3aa: CASSPPGSPGELFF; CDR3nt: TGTGCCAGCAGTCCCCCAGGATCACCCGGGGAGCTGTTTTTT
abundance: .; j_gene: TRBJ1-1; v_gene: TRBV28; d_gene: TRBD1; CDR3aa: CASSSRTGGYTEAFF; CDR3nt: TGTGCCAGCAGTTCTCGGACAGGGGGATACACTGAAGCTTTCTTT
abundance: .; j_gene: TRBJ2-7; v_gene: TRBV5-1; d_gene: TRBD1; CDR3aa: CASSLVGGQGNEQYF; CDR3nt: TGCGCCAGCAGCCTGGTAGGGGGACAGGGGAACGAGCAGTACTTC
abundance: .; j_gene: TRBJ2-7; v_gene: TRBV11-2; d_gene: .; CDR3aa: CASSLGAYEQYF; CDR3nt: TGTGCCAGCAGCTTAGGGGCGTACGAGCAGTACTTC
abundance: .; j_gene: TRBJ2-7; v_gene: TRBV4-1; d_gene: .; CDR3aa: CASSPGSPAEQYF; CDR3nt: TGCGCCAGCAGCCCCGGCTCGCCCGCGGAGCAGTACTTC
abundance: .; j_gene: TRBJ1-2; v_gene: TRBV4-1; d_gene: TRBD1; CDR3aa: CASSRGTGNYGYTF; CDR3nt: TGCGCCAGCAGCCGGGGGACAGGGAACTATGGCTACACCTTC
abundance: .; j_gene: TRBJ2-3; v_gene: TRBV5-6; d_gene: TRBD2; CDR3aa: CASSPRTSGGGTDTQYF; CDR3nt: TGTGCCAGCAGCCCAAGGACTAGCGGGGGTGGCACAGATACGCAGTATTTT
abundance: .; j_gene: TRBJ2-1; v_gene: TRBV7-8; d_gene: .; CDR3aa: CASSPSSRPYNEQFF; CDR3nt: TGTGCCAGCAGCCCAAGTTCTAGGCCCTACAATGAGCAGTTCTTC
abundance: .; j_gene: TRBJ2-1; v_gene: TRBV27; d_gene: .; CDR3aa: CASSFRDSSYNEQFF; CDR3nt: TGTGCCAGCAGCTTCCGGGACTCCTCCTACAATGAGCAGTTCTTC
abundance: .; j_gene: TRBJ2-2; v_gene: TRBV6-6; d_gene: TRBD2; CDR3aa: CASSRTSLTPGELFF; CDR3nt: TGTGCCAGCAGCCGGACTAGTCTTACACCCGGGGAGCTGTTTTTT
abundance: once; j_gene: TRBJ2-1; v_gene: TRBV9; d_gene: .; CDR3aa: CASSVGGVNEQFF; CDR3nt: TGTGCCAGCAGCGTTGGAGGAGTCAATGAGCAGTTCTTC
abundance: .; j_gene: TRBJ1-1; v_gene: TRBV4-1; d_gene: TRBD1; CDR3aa: CASSQPRDRGLNTEAFF; CDR3nt: TGCGCCAGCAGCCAACCCCGGGACAGGGGTTTGAACACTGAAGCTTTCTTT
abundance: .; j_gene: TRBJ2-1; v_gene: TRBV10-3; d_gene: TRBD2; CDR3aa: CAISLDSGRPYNEQFF; CDR3nt: TGTGCCATCAGTCTGGACAGCGGGAGACCCTACAATGAGCAGTTCTTC
abundance: .; j_gene: TRBJ1-5; v_gene: TRBV7-9; d_gene: .; CDR3aa: CASSFGQIDSNQPQHF; CDR3nt: TGTGCCAGCAGTTTTGGACAGATTGATAGCAATCAGCCCCAGCATTTT
abundance: .; j_gene: TRBJ1-1; v_gene: TRBV29-1; d_gene: .; CDR3aa: CSASMTRGSTEAFF; CDR3nt: TGCAGCGCCTCCATGACCCGAGGGAGCACTGAAGCTTTCTTT
abundance: .; j_gene: TRBJ2-3; v_gene: TRBV10-1; d_gene: .; CDR3aa: CASSESGGPGGTDTQYF; CDR3nt: TGCGCCAGCAGTGAGTCGGGGGGCCCCGGAGGCACAGATACGCAGTATTTT
abundance: once; j_gene: TRBJ1-5; v_gene: TRBV7-9; d_gene: .; CDR3aa: CASSPRGAYQPQHF; CDR3nt: TGTGCCAGCAGCCCAAGGGGGGCCTATCAGCCCCAGCATTTT
abundance: .; j_gene: TRBJ1-1; v_gene: TRBV19; d_gene: .; CDR3aa: CASKIGYTEAFF; CDR3nt: TGTGCCAGTAAAATAGGGTACACTGAAGCTTTCTTT